These 8 T cell receptor beta chains were sequenced from one sample in a study of CD8 T cells in Susac syndrome. Reverse transcription used roughly 0.5 to 1 ug RNA and random hexamers. TCRdb used MiXCR to reprocess the immunoSEQ multiplex PCR reads, holding one entry per CDR3 protein. Among 200,000 or so distinct CDR3 sequences listed, about 90% were seen once. Specimen: CD8+ T cells from PBMCs. These receptors originate from a human donor with multiple sclerosis.

The chain recombines TRBV7-3 with TRBJ1-1; D is ambiguous. There are 13 residues in the CDR3. CDR1 is SGHTA and CDR2 is FQGTGA in the germline V gene. Trimming took 8 bases from V and 4 from J, leaving 14 bases between them. CDR3 in amino acids: CASGFSSSTEAFF. CDR3 coding DNA: TGTGCCAGCGGGTTCAGTTCGAGCACTGAAGCTTTCTTT. Together with reference TRBV7-3 and TRBJ1-1, the CDR3 gives the full variable domain: GAGVSQTPSNKVTEKGKYVELRCDPISGHTALYWYRQSLGQGPEFLIYFQGTGAADDSGLPNDRFFAVRPEGSVSTLKIQRTERGDSAVYLCASGFSSSTEAFFGQGTRLTVV.

The chain employs TRBV6-1 and TRBJ2-5, with D maybe TRBD2 (5 bases). V lost 6 bases and J 0 bases, leaving 11 bases between the germline ends. The germline V gene has CDR1 MNHNS and CDR2 SASEGT. The CDR3 is 14 residues long. The CDR3 nucleotides are TGTGCCAGCAGCAATTTCGGGGACCAAGAGACCCAGTACTTC. It encodes CASSNFGDQETQYF.

This chain links TRBV15 with TRBJ2-6; 9 bases fit TRBD1. This CDR3 is 18 amino acids long. V gave up 5 bases and J gave up 0 bases; unmatched junction bases: 8. Germline values: CDR1 LNHNV, CDR2 YYDKDF (reference sequence). CDR3 nucleotides: TGTGCCACCAGCGCACCGGGACAGGGCCTCTCTGGGGCCAACGTCCTGACTTTC. Translated, it gives CATSAPGQGLSGANVLTF.

This sequence joins TRBV29-1 and TRBJ1-1, with a tentative D call TRBD1 (6 bases). The CDR3 length is 16 residues. The germline V and J ends were trimmed by 3 bases and 0 bases, with 17 bases remaining between them. Germline lookup yields CDR1 SQVTM and CDR2 ANQGSEA. The DNA of the CDR3 is TGCAGCGTTGAGGATGGGGAGGGGGGAATGAACACTGAAGCTTTCTTT. Its translation is CSVEDGEGGMNTEAFF.

V and J are TRBV7-8 and TRBJ2-3, with 8 nucleotides matching TRBD2. V was clipped by 3 bases and J by 7 bases; unmatched bases: 9. Germline values: CDR1 SGHVS, CDR2 FQNEAQ. The CDR3 length is 15 residues. The CDR3: CASSFPGLVYNTQYF. The CDR3 DNA follows: TGTGCCAGCAGCTTCCCGGGACTAGTGTATAATACGCAGTATTTT.

The CDR3 sequence is CATPASTDTQYF. The CDR3 DNA reads TGTGCCACTCCCGCGTCCACAGATACGCAGTATTTT. This chain links TRBV2 with TRBJ2-3; D remains ambiguous. V gave up 10 bases and J gave up 2 bases, with 10 bases separating them. Germline-derived CDR1 and CDR2 are SNHLY and FYNNEI. There are 12 residues in the CDR3.

The chain joins TRBV19 to TRBJ2-7; 10 nucleotides match TRBD2. The V gene's germline CDR1 is LNHDA and CDR2 SQIVND (reference sequence). Losses at the gene ends were 4 bases for V and 3 bases for J; bases not matched to a gene: 6. This CDR3 has 15 amino acids. CDR3 sequence: CASSNQLAGDYEQYF. The CDR3 DNA reads as TGTGCCAGTAGTAACCAGCTAGCGGGAGACTACGAGCAGTACTTC.

The V gene is TRBV11-2, the J gene TRBJ2-4; 11 bases line up with TRBD2. In germline, CDR1 is SGHAT, CDR2 FQNNGV. V lost 3 bases, J lost 9 bases, and 1 base stayed unmatched. CDR3 length equals 13 residues. The CDR3 loop reads CASSFGTSGIQYF. CDR3 nucleotide sequence: TGTGCCAGCAGCTTTGGGACTAGCGGCATTCAGTACTTC.